This T cell receptor beta chain was profiled in a study of blood T cell repertoires in COVID-19. Looking at the study overall: The study drew acute and convalescent COVID-19 samples from the United States, Italy and Spain. PBMCs, B-cell-depleted T cells, or T cells provided the cDNA or gDNA that made up the material.

In the authors' workflow: Counts of nucleated cells, estimated from reference gene primer amplification, were obtained. Assay: immunoSEQ multiplex PCR; the TCRdb copy retains only in-frame clones and omits some. V, J and clone size were drawn from that table, and D and trimming were deduced from the DNA. Seen here are about 210,000 clones, around 84% observed once, and the top ten hold more than 2.5%. The germline CDR1 and CDR2 sequences are MNHEY and SMNVEV (reference sequence). The CDR3 runs to 16 residues. The V segment lost 5 bases and the J segment 7 bases; nucleotides outside the gene matches: 10. This clone was seen a handful of times.

This TCR came from a man aged 60-69 years with acute or convalescent COVID-19. The chain links TRBV27 to TRBJ2-7; TRBD2 agrees at 14 bases. Sequenced sample: peripheral blood. CDR3 sequence reads: CASSPSGLAGDWEQYF. For the CDR3, the DNA is TGTGCCAGCAGTCCGTCGGGACTAGCGGGGGACTGGGAGCAGTACTTC.